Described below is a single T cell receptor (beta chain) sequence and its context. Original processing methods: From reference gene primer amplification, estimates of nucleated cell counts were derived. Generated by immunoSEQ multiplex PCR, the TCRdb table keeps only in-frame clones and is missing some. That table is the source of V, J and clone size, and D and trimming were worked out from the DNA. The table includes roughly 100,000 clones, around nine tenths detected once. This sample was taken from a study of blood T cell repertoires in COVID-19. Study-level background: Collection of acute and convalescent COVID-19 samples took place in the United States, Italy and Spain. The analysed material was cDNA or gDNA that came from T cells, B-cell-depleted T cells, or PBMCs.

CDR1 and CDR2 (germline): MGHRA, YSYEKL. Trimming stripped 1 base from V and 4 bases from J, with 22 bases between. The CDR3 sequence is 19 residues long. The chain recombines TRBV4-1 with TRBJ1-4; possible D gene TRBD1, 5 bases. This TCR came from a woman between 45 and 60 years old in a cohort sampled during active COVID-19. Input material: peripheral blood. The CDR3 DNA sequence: TGCGCCAGCAGCCAAGTAAGGAGTAGAATTAGGGGCCATAATGAAAAACTGTTTTTT. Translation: CASSQVRSRIRGHNEKLFF.